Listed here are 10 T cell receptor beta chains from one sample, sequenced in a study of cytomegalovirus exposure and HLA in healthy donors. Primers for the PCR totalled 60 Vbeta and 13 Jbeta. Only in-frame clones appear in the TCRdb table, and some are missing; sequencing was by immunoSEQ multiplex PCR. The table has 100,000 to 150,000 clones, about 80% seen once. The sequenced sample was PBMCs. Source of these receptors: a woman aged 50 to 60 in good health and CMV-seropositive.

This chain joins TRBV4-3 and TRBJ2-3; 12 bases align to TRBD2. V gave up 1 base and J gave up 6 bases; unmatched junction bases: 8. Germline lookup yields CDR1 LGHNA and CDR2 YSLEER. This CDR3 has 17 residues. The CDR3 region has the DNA TGCGCCAGCAGCCAAGGCGCACTAGCGGGAGGTGAGGATACGCAGTATTTT. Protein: CASSQGALAGGEDTQYF.

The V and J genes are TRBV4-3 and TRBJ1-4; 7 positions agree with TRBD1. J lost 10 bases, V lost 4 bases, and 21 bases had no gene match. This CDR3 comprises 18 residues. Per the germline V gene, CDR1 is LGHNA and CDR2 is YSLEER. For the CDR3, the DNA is TGCGCCAGCAGCCGTCGGACAGGTGCGGTTAGCTTACCTGTAAAACTGTTTTTT. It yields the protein CASSRRTGAVSLPVKLFF.

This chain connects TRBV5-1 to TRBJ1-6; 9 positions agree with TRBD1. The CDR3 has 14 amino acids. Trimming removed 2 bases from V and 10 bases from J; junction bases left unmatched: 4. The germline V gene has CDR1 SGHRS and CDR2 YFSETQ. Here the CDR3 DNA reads TGCGCCAGCAGCTTCGGGACAGGGTCCTCACCCCTCCACTTT. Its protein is CASSFGTGSSPLHF.

CDR3 in DNA: TGCAGCGCCTTGAACACTGAAGCTTTCTTT. Protein: CSALNTEAFF. The chain joins TRBV29-1 to TRBJ1-1; D call uncertain. The V and J ends lost 7 bases and 0 bases respectively, with 3 bases between them. Per germline, CDR1 SQVTM and CDR2 ANQGSEA. CDR3 length: 10 amino acids. Looking up the rest from reference TRBV29-1 and TRBJ1-1 gives the full variable domain: SAVISQKPSRDICQRGTSLTIQCQVDSQVTMMFWYRQQPGQSLTLIATANQGSEATYESGFVIDKFPISRPNLTFSTLTVSNMSPEDSSIYLCSALNTEAFFGQGTRLTVV.

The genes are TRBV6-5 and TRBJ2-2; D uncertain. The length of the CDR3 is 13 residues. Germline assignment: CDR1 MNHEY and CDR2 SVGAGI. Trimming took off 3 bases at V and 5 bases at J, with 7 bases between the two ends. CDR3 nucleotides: TGTGCCAGCAGTTATGCTAGAACCGGGGAGCTGTTTTTT. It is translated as CASSYARTGELFF.

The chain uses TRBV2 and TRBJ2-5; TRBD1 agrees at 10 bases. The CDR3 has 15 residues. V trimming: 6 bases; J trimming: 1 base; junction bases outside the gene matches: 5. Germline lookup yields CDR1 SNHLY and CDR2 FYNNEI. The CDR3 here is CASRGDRGPQETQYF. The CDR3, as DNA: TGTGCCAGCAGGGGGGACAGGGGCCCCCAAGAGACCCAGTACTTC.

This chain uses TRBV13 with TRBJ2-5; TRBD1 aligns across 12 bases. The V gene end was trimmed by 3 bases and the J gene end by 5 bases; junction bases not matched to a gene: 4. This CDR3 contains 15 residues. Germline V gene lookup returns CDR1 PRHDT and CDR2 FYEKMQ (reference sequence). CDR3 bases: TGTGCCAGCAGCTTGGGACAGGGGGCTTTCGAGACCCAGTACTTC. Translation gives CASSLGQGAFETQYF.

The CDR3 is CASGGGLAQETQYF. For the CDR3, the DNA is TGTGCTAGTGGTGGGGGACTAGCTCAAGAGACCCAGTACTTC. The chain is built from TRBV12-5 and TRBJ2-5; 9 bases agree with TRBD2. There are 14 residues in the CDR3. CDR1 is LGHNT and CDR2 is FRNRAP in the germline V gene. After removal of 5 bases from V and 2 bases from J, the junction contained 3 bases not matched to a gene.

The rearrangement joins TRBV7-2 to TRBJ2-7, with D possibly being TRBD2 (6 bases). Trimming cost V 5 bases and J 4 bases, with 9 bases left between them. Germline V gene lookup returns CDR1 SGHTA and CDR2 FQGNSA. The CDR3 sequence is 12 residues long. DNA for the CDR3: TGTGCCAGCAGCGTCGCGGGATACGAGCAGTACTTC. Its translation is CASSVAGYEQYF. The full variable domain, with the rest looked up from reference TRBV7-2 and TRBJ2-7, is GAGVSQSPSNKVTEKGKDVELRCDPISGHTALYWYRQSLGQGLEFLIYFQGNSAPDKSGLPSDRFSAERTGGSVSTLTIQRTQQEDSAVYLCASSVAGYEQYFGPGTRLTVT.

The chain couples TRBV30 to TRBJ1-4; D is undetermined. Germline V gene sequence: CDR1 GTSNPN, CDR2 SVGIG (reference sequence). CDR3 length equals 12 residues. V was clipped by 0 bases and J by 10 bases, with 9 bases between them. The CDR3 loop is CAWSVRVGKLFF. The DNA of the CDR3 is TGTGCCTGGAGTGTAAGAGTCGGAAAACTGTTTTTT.